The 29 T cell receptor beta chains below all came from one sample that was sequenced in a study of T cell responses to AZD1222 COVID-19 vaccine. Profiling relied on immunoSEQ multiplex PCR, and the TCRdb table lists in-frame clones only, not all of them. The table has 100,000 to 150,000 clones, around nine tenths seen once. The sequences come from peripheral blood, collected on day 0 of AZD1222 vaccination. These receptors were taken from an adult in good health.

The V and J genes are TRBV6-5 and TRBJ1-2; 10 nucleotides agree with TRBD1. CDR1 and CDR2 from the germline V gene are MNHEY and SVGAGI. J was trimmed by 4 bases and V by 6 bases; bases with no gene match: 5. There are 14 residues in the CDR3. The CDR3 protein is CASSPRTGGYGYTF. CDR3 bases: TGTGCCAGCAGCCCACGGACAGGGGGCTATGGCTACACCTTC.

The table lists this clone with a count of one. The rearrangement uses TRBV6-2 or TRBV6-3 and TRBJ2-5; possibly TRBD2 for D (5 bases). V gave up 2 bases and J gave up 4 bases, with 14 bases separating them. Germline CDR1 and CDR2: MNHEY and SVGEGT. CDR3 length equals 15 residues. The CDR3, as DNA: TGTGCCAGCAGTTACGAGGGTAGACCGGGAGAGACCCAGTACTTC. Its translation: CASSYEGRPGETQYF.

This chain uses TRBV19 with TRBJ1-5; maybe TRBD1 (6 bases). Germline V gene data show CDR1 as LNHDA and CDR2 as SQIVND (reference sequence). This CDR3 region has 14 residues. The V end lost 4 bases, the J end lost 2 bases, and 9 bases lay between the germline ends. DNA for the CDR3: TGTGCCAGTAGTACCGAGGGGGGCAATCAGCCCCAGCATTTT. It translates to CASSTEGGNQPQHF.

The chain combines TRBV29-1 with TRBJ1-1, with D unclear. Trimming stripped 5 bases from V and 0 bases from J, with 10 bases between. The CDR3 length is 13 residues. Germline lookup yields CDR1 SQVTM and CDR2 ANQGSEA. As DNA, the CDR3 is TGCAGCGTTACGGCAGGCATGAACACTGAAGCTTTCTTT. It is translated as CSVTAGMNTEAFF. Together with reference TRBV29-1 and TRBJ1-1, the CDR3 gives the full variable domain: SAVISQKPSRDICQRGTSLTIQCQVDSQVTMMFWYRQQPGQSLTLIATANQGSEATYESGFVIDKFPISRPNLTFSTLTVSNMSPEDSSIYLCSVTAGMNTEAFFGQGTRLTVV.

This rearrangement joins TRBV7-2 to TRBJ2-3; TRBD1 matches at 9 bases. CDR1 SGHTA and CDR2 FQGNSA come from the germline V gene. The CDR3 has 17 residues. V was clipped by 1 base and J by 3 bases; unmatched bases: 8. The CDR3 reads CASSLGPGQGRTDTQYF. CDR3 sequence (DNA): TGTGCCAGCAGCTTAGGACCGGGACAGGGAAGGACAGATACGCAGTATTTT.

The CDR3 nucleotides are TGTGCCAGCAGTTTGAGACAGGGGTTTGAAGCTTTCTTT. Residues: CASSLRQGFEAFF. This sequence joins TRBV28 and TRBJ1-1, with 8 bases aligning to TRBD1. The junction had 4 bases not matched to a gene; V was cut back by 3 bases and J by 7 bases. The CDR3 totals 13 residues. The germline CDR1 and CDR2 sequences are MDHEN and SYDVKM.

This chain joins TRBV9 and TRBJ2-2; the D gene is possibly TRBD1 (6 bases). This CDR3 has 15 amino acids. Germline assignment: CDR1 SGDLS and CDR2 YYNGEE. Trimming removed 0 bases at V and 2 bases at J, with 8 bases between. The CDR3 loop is CASSVVGHNTGELFF. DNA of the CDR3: TGTGCCAGCAGCGTAGTGGGACACAACACCGGGGAGCTGTTTTTT.

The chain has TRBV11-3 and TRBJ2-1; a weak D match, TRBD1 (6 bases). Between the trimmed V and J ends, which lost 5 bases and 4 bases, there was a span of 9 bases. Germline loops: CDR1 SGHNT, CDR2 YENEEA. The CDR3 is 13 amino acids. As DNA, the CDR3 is TGTGCCAGCAGCCGTCAGGGGTACAATGAGCAGTTCTTC. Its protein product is CASSRQGYNEQFF. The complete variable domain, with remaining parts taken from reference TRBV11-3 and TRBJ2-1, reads EAGVVQSPRYKIIEKKQPVAFWCNPISGHNTLYWYLQNLGQGPELLIRYENEEAVDDSQLPKDRFSAERLKGVDSTLKIQPAELGDSAVYLCASSRQGYNEQFFGPGTRLTVL.

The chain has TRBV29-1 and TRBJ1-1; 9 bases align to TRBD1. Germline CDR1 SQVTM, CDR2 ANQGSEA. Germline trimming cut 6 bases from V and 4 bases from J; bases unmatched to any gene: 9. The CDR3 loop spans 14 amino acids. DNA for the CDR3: TGCAGCGTGGGACAGGGCCGGATAAGCACTGAAGCTTTCTTT. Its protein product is CSVGQGRISTEAFF.

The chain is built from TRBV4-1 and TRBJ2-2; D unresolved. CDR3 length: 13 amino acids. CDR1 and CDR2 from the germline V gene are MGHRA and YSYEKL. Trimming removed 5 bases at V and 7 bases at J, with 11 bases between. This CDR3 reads CASSNGIIGELFF. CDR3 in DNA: TGCGCCAGCAGCAATGGAATAATCGGGGAGCTGTTTTTT.

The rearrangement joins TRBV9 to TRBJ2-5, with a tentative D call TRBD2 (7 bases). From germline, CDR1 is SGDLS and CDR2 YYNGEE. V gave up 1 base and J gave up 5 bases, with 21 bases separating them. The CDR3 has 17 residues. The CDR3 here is CASSVFPRGAEGETQYF. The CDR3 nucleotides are TGTGCCAGCAGCGTATTCCCCCGGGGGGCAGAAGGGGAGACCCAGTACTTC.

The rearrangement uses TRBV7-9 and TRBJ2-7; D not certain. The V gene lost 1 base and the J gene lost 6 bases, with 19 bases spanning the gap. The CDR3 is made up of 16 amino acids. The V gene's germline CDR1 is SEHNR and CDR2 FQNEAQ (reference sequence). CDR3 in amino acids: CASSLDAAQSPLEQYF. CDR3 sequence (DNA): TGTGCCAGCAGCTTAGATGCCGCACAGTCCCCCCTCGAGCAGTACTTC.

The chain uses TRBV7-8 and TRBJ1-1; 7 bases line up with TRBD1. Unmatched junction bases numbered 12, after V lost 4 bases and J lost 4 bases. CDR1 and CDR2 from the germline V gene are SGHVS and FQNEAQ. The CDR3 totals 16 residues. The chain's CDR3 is CASSSLQGMGSTEAFF. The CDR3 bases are TGTGCCAGCAGCTCGTTACAGGGGATGGGGAGCACTGAAGCTTTCTTT.

The CDR3 region is CASSLGSNTGELFF. CDR3 in DNA: TGCGCCAGCAGCTTAGGGTCTAACACCGGGGAGCTGTTTTTT. J is TRBJ2-2 and V is TRBV5-1; D is ambiguous. CDR1 and CDR2 from the germline V gene are SGHRS and YFSETQ. Trimming removed 2 bases from V and 2 bases from J, with 7 bases in between. CDR3 length: 14 residues.

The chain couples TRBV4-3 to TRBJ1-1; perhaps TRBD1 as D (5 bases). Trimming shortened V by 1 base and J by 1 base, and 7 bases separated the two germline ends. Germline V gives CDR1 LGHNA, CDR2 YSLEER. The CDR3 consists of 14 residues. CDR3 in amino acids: CASSQATANTEAFF. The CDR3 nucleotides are TGCGCCAGCAGCCAAGCGACAGCGAACACTGAAGCTTTCTTT.

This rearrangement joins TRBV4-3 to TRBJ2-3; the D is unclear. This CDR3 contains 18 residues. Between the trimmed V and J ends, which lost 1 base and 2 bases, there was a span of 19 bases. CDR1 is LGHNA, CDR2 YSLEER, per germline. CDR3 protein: CASSQAWAYARPTDTQYF. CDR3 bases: TGCGCCAGCAGCCAAGCATGGGCGTATGCCCGCCCCACAGATACGCAGTATTTT.

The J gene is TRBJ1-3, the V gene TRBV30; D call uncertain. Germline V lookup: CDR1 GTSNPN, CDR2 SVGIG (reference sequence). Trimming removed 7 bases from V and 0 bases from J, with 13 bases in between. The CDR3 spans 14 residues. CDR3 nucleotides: TGTGCCTCACACCTATCAAACTCTGGAAACACCATATATTTT. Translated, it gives CASHLSNSGNTIYF.

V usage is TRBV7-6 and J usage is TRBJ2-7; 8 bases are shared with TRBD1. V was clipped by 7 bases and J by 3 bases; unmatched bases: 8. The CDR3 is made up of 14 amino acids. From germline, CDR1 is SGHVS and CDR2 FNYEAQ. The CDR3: CASTPGTGVYEQYF. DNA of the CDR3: TGTGCCAGCACCCCTGGGACAGGAGTCTACGAGCAGTACTTC. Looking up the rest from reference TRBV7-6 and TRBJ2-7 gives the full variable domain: GAGVSQSPRYKVTKRGQDVALRCDPISGHVSLYWYRQALGQGPEFLTYFNYEAQQDKSGLPNDRFSAERPEGSISTLTIQRTEQRDSAMYRCASTPGTGVYEQYFGPGTRLTVT.

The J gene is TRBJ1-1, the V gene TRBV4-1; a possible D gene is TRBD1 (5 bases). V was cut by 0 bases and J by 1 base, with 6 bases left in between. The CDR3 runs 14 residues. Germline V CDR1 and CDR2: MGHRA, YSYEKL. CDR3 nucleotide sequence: TGCGCCAGCAGCCAAGATGGGGGGAACACTGAAGCTTTCTTT. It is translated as CASSQDGGNTEAFF.

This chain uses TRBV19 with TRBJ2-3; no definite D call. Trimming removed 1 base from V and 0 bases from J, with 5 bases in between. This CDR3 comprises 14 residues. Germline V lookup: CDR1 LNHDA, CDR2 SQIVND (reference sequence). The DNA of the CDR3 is TGTGCCAGTAGTATAGTGGTAAGCACAGATACGCAGTATTTT. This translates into CASSIVVSTDTQYF.

CDR3: CASSGRRGADTGELFF. CDR3 in DNA: TGTGCCAGCAGCGGGAGGCGGGGGGCCGACACCGGGGAGCTGTTTTTT. The rearrangement joins TRBV5-6 to TRBJ2-2, with 8 bases that match TRBD2. Germline CDR1 reads SGHDT; CDR2 reads YYEEEE. This CDR3 region has 16 residues. J lost 3 bases, V lost 4 bases, and 8 bases had no gene match.

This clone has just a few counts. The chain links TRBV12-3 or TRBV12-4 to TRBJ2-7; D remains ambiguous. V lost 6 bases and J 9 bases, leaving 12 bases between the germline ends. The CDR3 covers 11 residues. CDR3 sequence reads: CASSRGLGQYF. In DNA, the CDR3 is TGTGCCAGCAGCCGCGGCTTGGGGCAGTACTTC.

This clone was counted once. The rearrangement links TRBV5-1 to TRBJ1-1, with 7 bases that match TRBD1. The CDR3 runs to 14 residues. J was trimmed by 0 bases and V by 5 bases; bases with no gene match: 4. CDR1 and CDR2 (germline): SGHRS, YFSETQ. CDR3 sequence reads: CASSEGTVNTEAFF. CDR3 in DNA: TGCGCCAGCAGTGAGGGGACAGTGAACACTGAAGCTTTCTTT.

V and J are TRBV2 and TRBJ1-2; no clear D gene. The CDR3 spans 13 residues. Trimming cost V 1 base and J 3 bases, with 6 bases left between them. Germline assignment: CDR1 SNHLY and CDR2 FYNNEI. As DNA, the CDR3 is TGTGCCAGCAGTGAAGGGGAAGACTATGGCTACACCTTC. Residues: CASSEGEDYGYTF. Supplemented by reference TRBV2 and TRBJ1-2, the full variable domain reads EPEVTQTPSHQVTQMGQEVILRCVPISNHLYFYWYRQILGQKVEFLVSFYNNEISEKSEIFDDQFSVERPDGSNFTLKIRSTKLEDSAMYFCASSEGEDYGYTFGSGTRLTVV.

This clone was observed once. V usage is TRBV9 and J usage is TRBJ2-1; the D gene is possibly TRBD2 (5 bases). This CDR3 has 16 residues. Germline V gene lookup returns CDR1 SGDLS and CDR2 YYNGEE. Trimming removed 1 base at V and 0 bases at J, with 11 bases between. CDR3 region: CASSVSGISSYNEQFF. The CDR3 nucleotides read TGTGCCAGCAGCGTATCCGGGATCAGCTCCTACAATGAGCAGTTCTTC. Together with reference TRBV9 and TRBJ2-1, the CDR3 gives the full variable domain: DSGVTQTPKHLITATGQRVTLRCSPRSGDLSVYWYQQSLDQGLQFLIQYYNGEERAKGNILERFSAQQFPDLHSELNLSSLELGDSALYFCASSVSGISSYNEQFFGPGTRLTVL.

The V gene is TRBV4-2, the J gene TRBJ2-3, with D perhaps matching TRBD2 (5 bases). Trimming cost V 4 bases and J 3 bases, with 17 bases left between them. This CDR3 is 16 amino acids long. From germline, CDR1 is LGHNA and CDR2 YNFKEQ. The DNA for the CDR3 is TGTGCCAGCAGCCCCTATGGAGGTAAAATGACAGATACGCAGTATTTT. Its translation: CASSPYGGKMTDTQYF.

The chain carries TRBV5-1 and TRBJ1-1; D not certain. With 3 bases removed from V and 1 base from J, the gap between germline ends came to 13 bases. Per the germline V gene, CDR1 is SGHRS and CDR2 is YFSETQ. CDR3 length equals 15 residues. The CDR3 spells CASSSGYRENTEAFF. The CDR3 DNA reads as TGCGCCAGCAGCTCGGGGTACAGAGAGAACACTGAAGCTTTCTTT.

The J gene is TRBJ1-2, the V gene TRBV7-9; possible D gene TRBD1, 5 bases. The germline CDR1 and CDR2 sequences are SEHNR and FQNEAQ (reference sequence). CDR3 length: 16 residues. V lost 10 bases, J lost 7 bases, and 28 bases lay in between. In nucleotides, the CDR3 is TGTGCCACTCCTACGTCCGGGGGTATGGAGGGTGGTGGCTACACCTTC. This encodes CATPTSGGMEGGGYTF.

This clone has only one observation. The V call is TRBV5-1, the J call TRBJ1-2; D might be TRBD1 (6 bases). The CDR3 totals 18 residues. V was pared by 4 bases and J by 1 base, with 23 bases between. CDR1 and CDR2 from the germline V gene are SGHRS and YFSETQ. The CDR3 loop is CASSHNERPDRLNYGYTF. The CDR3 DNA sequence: TGCGCCAGCAGCCATAACGAAAGACCGGACAGACTTAACTATGGCTACACCTTC.